This record looks at one TCR beta chain sequence and its context. Its specificity is not known. The data are from a study of identifying expanded T cells in peripheral blood. Points from the study as a whole: Clone count variance between roughly 2-week samples rose with total template count.

The ends were cut back, 3 bases at V and 4 bases at J, with 9 bases in the middle. The CDR3 loop spans 13 amino acids. Looked up from germline, CDR1 is LNHDA and CDR2 is SQIVND (reference sequence). The method was immunoSEQ multiplex PCR; TCRdb's version includes in-frame clones alone and lacks a portion of them. The sample lists fewer than 80,000 clones; approximately 80% were seen once. Collection occurred without any documented infections or immune events in donors. The sample taken for sequencing was blood. The sequence came from a person aged 18-70 years in good health. The chain recombines TRBV19 with TRBJ2-5, with D perhaps matching TRBD1 (5 bases). The CDR3 loop reads CASSILQGETQYF. For the CDR3, the DNA is TGTGCCAGTAGTATCCTTCAGGGAGAGACCCAGTACTTC.